This entry lists 20 T cell receptor beta chains sequenced from one sample in a study of T-cell memory formation after mild COVID-19. TCRdb reprocessed the 5' RACE reads with MiXCR, giving one entry per CDR3 protein. The table shows around 510,000 distinct CDR3 sequences, with less than 25% occurring only once. Source material: PBMCs or a T cell subset sorted from them (not recorded which). All receptors derive from an adult woman who had mild COVID-19 (a few samples of this study predate the infection). Cell type and time point are not known.

The chain carries TRBV4-3 and TRBJ1-2; D gene unclear. The CDR3 has 17 amino acids. Looked up from germline, CDR1 is LGHNA and CDR2 is YSLEER. The V and J ends lost 0 bases and 2 bases respectively, with 16 bases between them. The CDR3 DNA is TGCGCCAGCAGCCAAGATCTTCGAGGGTCGGTAAACTATGGCTACACCTTC. Amino acids: CASSQDLRGSVNYGYTF.

The genes are TRBV12-3 or TRBV12-4 and TRBJ2-3, with 10 nucleotides matching TRBD2. J gave up 2 bases and V 6 bases, and 5 bases lay outside the gene matches. The CDR3 covers 15 residues. Here the CDR3 reads CASRSSGRVTDTQYF. In DNA, the CDR3 is TGTGCCAGCAGATCTAGCGGGAGAGTCACAGATACGCAGTATTTT.

CDR3 loop: CSAIAETYNEQFF. Written as DNA, the CDR3 is TGCAGTGCTATAGCGGAGACCTACAATGAGCAGTTCTTC. V usage is TRBV20-1 and J usage is TRBJ2-1, with a tentative D call TRBD2 (6 bases). The germline V and J ends were trimmed by 4 bases and 2 bases, with 9 bases remaining between them. CDR3 length: 13 residues. The germline V gene encodes CDR1 DFQATT and CDR2 SNEGSKA (reference sequence).

The CDR3 is CASSPDRAHNSPLHF. The CDR3 DNA reads TGTGCCAGCAGTCCCGACAGGGCGCATAATTCACCCCTCCACTTT. V usage is TRBV12-3 or TRBV12-4 and J usage is TRBJ1-6; 7 nucleotides agree with TRBD1. Losses at the gene ends were 5 bases for V and 5 bases for J; bases not matched to a gene: 6. CDR3 length: 15 amino acids.

The CDR3 spells CASSPAEETGGYTF. The CDR3 coding sequence is TGTGCCAGCAGCCCCGCGGAAGAGACGGGTGGCTACACCTTC. This rearrangement joins TRBV7-8 to TRBJ1-2; D call uncertain. Germline loops: CDR1 SGHVS, CDR2 FQNEAQ. This CDR3 is 14 amino acids long. Trimming cost V 5 bases and J 7 bases, with 17 bases left between them.

The chain links TRBV4-3 to TRBJ2-5; no firm D call. V dropped 1 base and J dropped 5 bases, with 11 bases sitting between them. The germline V gene encodes CDR1 LGHNA and CDR2 YSLEER. The CDR3 has 14 residues. The CDR3 nucleotides read TGCGCCAGCAGCCAAGGCCGTGTTTGGGAGACCCAGTACTTC. It encodes CASSQGRVWETQYF.

The table lists this clonotype with a few counts. This chain links TRBV30 with TRBJ1-2; D gene uncertain. V lost 0 bases, J lost 5 bases, and 25 bases lay in between. The germline V gene encodes CDR1 GTSNPN and CDR2 SVGIG (reference sequence). The CDR3 totals 18 residues. The CDR3 spells CAWSVDRVTGLLSYGYTF. CDR3 DNA sequence: TGTGCCTGGAGTGTAGACCGGGTCACCGGGCTACTGTCTTATGGCTACACCTTC.

This clonotype came up a few times. V and J are TRBV9 and TRBJ2-3, with TRBD2 matching 12 bases. The CDR3 extends over 15 amino acids. Germline loops: CDR1 SGDLS, CDR2 YYNGEE. J gave up 6 bases and V 6 bases, and 8 bases lay outside the gene matches. CDR3 in DNA: TGTGCCAGCAACCTAGCGGGAGGGGTTGGGGATACGCAGTATTTT. It translates to CASNLAGGVGDTQYF.

This clonotype has a handful of counts. The chain recombines TRBV20-1 with TRBJ1-3; 9 nucleotides align to TRBD1. CDR3 size: 14 residues. The V gene's germline CDR1 is DFQATT and CDR2 SNEGSKA (reference sequence). V shed 0 bases, J shed 3 bases, and the junction held 0 bases outside the gene matches. Here the CDR3 reads CSARETGGGNTIYF. CDR3 nucleotides: TGCAGTGCTAGAGAGACAGGGGGTGGAAACACCATATATTTT.

This clonotype was recorded at least ten times. The chain is built from TRBV7-9 and TRBJ2-7; tentative D call: TRBD1 (6 bases). V shed 4 bases and J shed 4 bases, with 8 bases lying between them. The CDR3 covers 12 residues. Per germline, CDR1 SEHNR and CDR2 FQNEAQ (reference sequence). The CDR3 DNA follows: TGTGCCAGCAGCTCCAGGGGTTACGAGCAGTACTTC. This gives the protein CASSSRGYEQYF.

Only a few counts were recorded for this clonotype. The rearrangement links TRBV12-3 or TRBV12-4 to TRBJ1-1; 7 positions agree with TRBD1. V shed 6 bases, J shed 1 base, and the junction held 8 bases outside the gene matches. This CDR3 contains 15 residues. CDR3 bases: TGTGCCAGCAGGCTTACCGGGACAGCGAACACTGAAGCTTTCTTT. This gives the protein CASRLTGTANTEAFF.

This clonotype was detected only a few times. The V call is TRBV12-3 or TRBV12-4, the J call TRBJ2-7, with 10 bases identical to TRBD1. The J segment lost 2 bases and the V segment lost 2 bases, leaving 15 bases of the junction unmatched. The CDR3 loop spans 19 amino acids. The CDR3 loop reads CASSLRGDRGKGRPYEQYF. CDR3 nucleotide sequence: TGTGCCAGCAGTTTAAGGGGGGACAGGGGAAAGGGACGCCCCTACGAGCAGTACTTC.

In this sample, this clonotype turned up many times. V gene TRBV20-1 combines with J gene TRBJ2-3, with 10 nucleotides matching TRBD2. CDR1 and CDR2 from the germline V gene are DFQATT and SNEGSKA (reference sequence). This CDR3 spans 12 amino acids. Losses at the gene ends were 7 bases for V and 6 bases for J; bases not matched to a gene: 4. CDR3 loop: CSVRSGRDTQYF. The CDR3, as DNA: TGCAGTGTCCGTAGCGGGAGGGATACGCAGTATTTT.

In its sample, this clonotype was seen once. The rearrangement links TRBV4-1 to TRBJ1-5; D unclear. The germline V and J ends were trimmed by 0 bases and 4 bases, with 4 bases remaining between them. Germline lookup yields CDR1 MGHRA and CDR2 YSYEKL. The CDR3 totals 13 residues. The CDR3 sequence: CASSQDQNQPQHF. In nucleotides, the CDR3 is TGCGCCAGCAGCCAAGATCAGAATCAGCCCCAGCATTTT.

This clonotype was seen more than once but under ten times. This sequence joins TRBV7-2 and TRBJ1-1; D not certain. The CDR3 has 15 residues. V was pared by 0 bases and J by 3 bases, with 11 bases between. Germline values: CDR1 SGHTA, CDR2 FQGNSA. CDR3 DNA sequence: TGTGCCAGCAGCTTAGCGCCGGGGAGGGACACTGAAGCTTTCTTT. This sequence encodes CASSLAPGRDTEAFF.

This sequence joins TRBV4-1 and TRBJ2-1, with D unresolved. The CDR3 length is 13 residues. Per the germline V gene, CDR1 is MGHRA and CDR2 is YSYEKL. V was cut by 4 bases and J by 4 bases, with 8 bases left in between. CDR3 coding DNA: TGCGCCAGCAGCCCCGTCGGGTACAATGAGCAGTTCTTC. Protein: CASSPVGYNEQFF.

The gene calls are TRBV9 and TRBJ2-3, with TRBD2 as a possible D gene (5 bases). Trimming removed 2 bases from V and 2 bases from J, with 15 bases in between. The length of the CDR3 is 16 residues. CDR1 is SGDLS, CDR2 YYNGEE, per germline. This CDR3 is CASSVSPGSITDTQYF. The CDR3 bases are TGTGCCAGCAGCGTTTCACCGGGGAGTATCACAGATACGCAGTATTTT.

A few counts support this clonotype. V gene TRBV6-2 or TRBV6-3 combines with J gene TRBJ2-7; D tentatively reads TRBD1 or TRBD2 (5 bases each). V dropped 2 bases and J dropped 2 bases, with 13 bases sitting between them. The CDR3 extends over 15 amino acids. Germline loops: CDR1 MNHEY, CDR2 SVGEGT. The DNA of the CDR3 is TGTGCCAGCAGTTACGGGACGGGCCCCGCCTACGAGCAGTACTTC. The encoded protein is CASSYGTGPAYEQYF.

The table lists this clonotype with a few counts. The V gene is TRBV12-3 or TRBV12-4, the J gene TRBJ2-2; possible D gene TRBD1, 5 bases. This CDR3 has 16 residues. Trimming took off 3 bases at V and 0 bases at J, with 11 bases between the two ends. Here the CDR3 DNA reads TGTGCCAGCAGTTTCCCGAGACAGACGAACACCGGGGAGCTGTTTTTT. It encodes CASSFPRQTNTGELFF.

The rearrangement uses TRBV7-9 and TRBJ2-3, with D perhaps being TRBD1 or TRBD2 (5 bases each). The CDR3 totals 15 residues. Looked up from germline, CDR1 is SEHNR and CDR2 is FQNEAQ (reference sequence). V shed 5 bases and J shed 10 bases, with 22 bases lying between them. CDR3 loop: CASSASRDLRGPQYF. CDR3 sequence (DNA): TGTGCCAGCAGCGCCTCCCGGGACCTAAGGGGTCCGCAGTATTTT.